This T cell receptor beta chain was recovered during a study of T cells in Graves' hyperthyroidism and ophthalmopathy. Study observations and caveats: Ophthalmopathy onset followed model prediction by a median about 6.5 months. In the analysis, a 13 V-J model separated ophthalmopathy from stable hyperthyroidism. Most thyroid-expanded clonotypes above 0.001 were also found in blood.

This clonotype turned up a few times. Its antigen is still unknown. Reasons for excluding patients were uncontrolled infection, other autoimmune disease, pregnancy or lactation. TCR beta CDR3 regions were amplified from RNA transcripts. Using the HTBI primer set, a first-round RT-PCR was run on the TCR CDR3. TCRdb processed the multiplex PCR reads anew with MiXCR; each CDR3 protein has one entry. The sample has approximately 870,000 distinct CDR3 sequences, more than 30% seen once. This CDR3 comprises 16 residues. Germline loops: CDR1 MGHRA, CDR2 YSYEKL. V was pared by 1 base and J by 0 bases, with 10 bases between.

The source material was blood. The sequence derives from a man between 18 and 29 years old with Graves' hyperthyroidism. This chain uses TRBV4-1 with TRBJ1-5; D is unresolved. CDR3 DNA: TGCGCCAGCAGCCAAGGTTCCGAATATAGCAATCAGCCCCAGCATTTT. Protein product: CASSQGSEYSNQPQHF.